Listed here are 2 T cell receptor beta chains from one sample, sequenced in a study of blood T cell repertoires in COVID-19. Some clones are missing from TCRdb's copy, which holds only in-frame ones; the method was immunoSEQ multiplex PCR. The repertoire holds 50,000 to 65,000 clones, with over 75% as singletons. Sequenced material: peripheral blood. These receptor sequences come from a man aged 35-49 years with active COVID-19.

The chain joins TRBV5-4 to TRBJ1-3; D gene unclear. V lost 4 bases and J lost 0, with 5 bases in between. The CDR3 is 13 amino acids. The V gene's germline CDR1 is SGHNT and CDR2 YYREEE (reference sequence). CDR3 in DNA: TGTGCCAGCAGCCTAACCTCTGGAAACACCATATATTTT. Translation gives CASSLTSGNTIYF.

A single count supports this clone. CDR3: CASKGQGASGVAQHF. For the CDR3, the DNA is TGTGCCAGTAAGGGACAGGGGGCCTCCGGGGTAGCCCAGCATTTT. The chain uses TRBV19 and TRBJ1-5, with 12 bases fitting TRBD1. The CDR3 covers 15 residues. The junction had 12 bases not matched to a gene; V was cut back by 7 bases and J by 11 bases. Per the germline V gene, CDR1 is LNHDA and CDR2 is SQIVND (reference sequence).